This T cell receptor (beta chain) stems from a study of blood T cells in healthy people across ages. Findings and limits, study-wide: TCR beta diversity was tightly associated with the proportion of naive T cells.

PCR was performed a second time for 7 to 11 cycles using a sample-barcoded 5' primer and a J-beta primer mix. MiXCR was run by TCRdb on the 5' RACE reads, yielding one entry per CDR3 protein. The sample consists of more than 900,000 distinct CDR3 sequences, 29% of them appearing once. The CDR3 extends over 14 amino acids. The germline gives CDR1 MNHNS, CDR2 SASEGT. The V end lost 4 bases, the J end lost 1 base, and 10 bases lay between the germline ends. Comment on this clonotype: Antigen unknown.

The same specimen was also included in a second study, on T cells of mothers and their children. In that study: Microchimeric T cell clones that persisted were not detected.

This rearrangement joins TRBV6-1 to TRBJ1-1; D gene unclear. Input material: blood. The source is a woman aged 40 to 50 in good health. The CDR3 DNA follows: TGTGCCAGCAGTGCCCCGGAAGGGAACACTGAAGCTTTCTTT. Translated: CASSAPEGNTEAFF.